The rows below give T cell receptor beta chains drawn from one sample of a study of cytotoxic CD8 clonotypes in ibrutinib-treated CLL. Produced via immunoSEQ multiplex PCR; TCRdb's table is partial and in-frame only. This table holds under 200,000 clones, 84% found once. Sequences were derived from PBMCs, sampled after 24 months of ibrutinib treatment. The origin of the receptors is a human donor with chronic lymphocytic leukemia. CDR3s include the opening cysteine and the closing phenylalanine or tryptophan. The D gene is left open where the match is weak. Clone size, where shown, is once, few, many, or a class for clones that have expanded.

>TRBV29-1|TRBD1|TRBJ1-2|.
CSVDQGGSYGYTF
TGCAGCGTTGATCAGGGGGGAAGCTATGGCTACACCTTC
>TRBV7-6|.|TRBJ1-1|.
CASSPEVIRTEAFF
TGTGCCAGCAGCCCCGAGGTTATAAGGACTGAAGCTTTCTTT
>TRBV27|.|TRBJ2-7|.
CASSPPSYEQYF
TGTGCCAGCAGTCCTCCCTCCTACGAGCAGTACTTC
>TRBV21-1|.|TRBJ2-7|.
CASSRAGAGEQYF
TGTGCCAGCAGCCGTGCTGGGGCTGGGGAGCAGTACTTC
>TRBV30|TRBD1|TRBJ1-2|once
CASGQGGYTF
TGTGCCTCGGGACAGGGTGGCTACACCTTC
>TRBV2|.|TRBJ2-7|.
CASSEGTGSYEQYF
TGTGCCAGCAGTGAAGGGACCGGGAGCTACGAGCAGTACTTC
>TRBV5-4|TRBD1|TRBJ1-5|few
CASSLGGQGPEPQHF
TGTGCCAGCAGCTTGGGGGGACAGGGCCCGGAGCCCCAGCATTTT
>TRBV6-5|TRBD1|TRBJ1-5|.
CASREQGSNQPQHF
TGTGCCAGCAGAGAACAGGGGAGCAATCAGCCCCAGCATTTT
>TRBV15|.|TRBJ1-4|.
CATSSRRGTTNEKLFF
TGTGCCACCAGCTCGAGGCGAGGTACAACTAATGAAAAACTGTTTTTT
>TRBV9|.|TRBJ2-7|.
CASSVGPLGGSYEQYF
TGTGCCAGCAGCGTAGGGCCCCTCGGAGGCTCCTACGAGCAGTACTTC
>TRBV5-1|.|TRBJ2-7|.
CASSMNTANYEQYF
TGCGCCAGCAGCATGAACACGGCGAACTACGAGCAGTACTTC
>TRBV18|.|TRBJ2-7|.
CASSPQGRPYEQYF
TGTGCCAGCTCACCTCAGGGCCGCCCCTACGAGCAGTACTTC
>TRBV30|TRBD2|TRBJ2-3|.
CAWSARAGVVTDTQYF
TGTGCCTGGAGTGCGCGAGCGGGAGTAGTCACAGATACGCAGTATTTT
>TRBV4-1|.|TRBJ2-3|.
CASSQDRVARADTQYF
TGCGCCAGCAGCCAAGATCGGGTAGCCCGGGCAGATACGCAGTATTTT
>TRBV30|TRBD2|TRBJ2-7|.
CAWSPPSGDYEQYF
TGTGCCTGGAGTCCCCCTAGCGGGGACTACGAGCAGTACTTC
>TRBV15|TRBD1|TRBJ1-2|.
CATSGWTGGSYGYTF
TGTGCCACCAGCGGCTGGACAGGGGGAAGCTATGGCTACACCTTC
>TRBV6-5|.|TRBJ1-1|.
CASSYVGAVVNTEAFF
TGTGCCAGCAGTTACGTGGGGGCTGTCGTGAACACTGAAGCTTTCTTT
>TRBV27|.|TRBJ2-7|.
CASSSRAYEQYF
TGTGCCAGCAGTTCCCGGGCCTACGAGCAGTACTTC
>TRBV16|.|TRBJ1-2|.
CASSPQSGRGYGYTF
TGTGCCAGCAGCCCCCAGTCAGGGAGGGGCTATGGCTACACCTTC
>TRBV5-6|.|TRBJ2-3|few
CASSARGRRTDTQYF
TGTGCCAGCAGCGCCAGGGGAAGGAGGACAGATACGCAGTATTTT
>TRBV28|.|TRBJ1-2|few
CASSFGYGYTF
TGTGCCAGCAGTTTTGGCTATGGCTACACCTTC
>TRBV28|.|TRBJ1-5|.
CASLAGSGLRQPQHF
TGTGCCAGTCTCGCCGGGTCAGGGTTAAGGCAGCCCCAGCATTTT
>TRBV18|TRBD1|TRBJ1-6|.
CASSENRGRESPLHF
TGTGCCAGCTCGGAAAACAGGGGGAGAGAATCACCCCTCCACTTT
>TRBV2|.|TRBJ2-7|.
CASSELRPAYEQYF
TGTGCCAGCAGTGAACTTCGGCCTGCCTACGAGCAGTACTTC
>TRBV9|TRBD1|TRBJ1-1|.
CASSVTGMVTEAFF
TGTGCCAGCAGCGTGACAGGGATGGTCACTGAAGCTTTCTTT
>TRBV7-9|TRBD1|TRBJ1-1|.
CASSGGRQGRVTEAFF
TGTGCCAGCAGCGGTGGGAGACAGGGTCGGGTCACTGAAGCTTTCTTT
>TRBV20-1|.|TRBJ2-4|few
CSAPKVIQYF
TGCAGTGCCCCGAAAGTCATTCAGTACTTC
>TRBV7-9|TRBD1|TRBJ1-2|once
CASTPRDRGSFYYGYTF
TGTGCCAGCACCCCTCGGGACAGGGGATCTTTTTACTATGGCTACACCTTC
>TRBV7-2|.|TRBJ1-6|.
CASSFSGGGSPLHF
TGTGCCAGCAGCTTTTCCGGGGGCGGCTCACCCCTCCACTTT
>TRBV11-2|TRBD1|TRBJ2-1|.
CASSPRTGGEQFF
TGTGCCAGCAGCCCTCGGACAGGCGGCGAGCAGTTCTTC
>TRBV6-6|.|TRBJ1-2|.
CASSYSSQGYYGYTF
TGTGCCAGCAGTTACTCGTCACAGGGATACTATGGCTACACCTTC
>TRBV27|.|TRBJ1-1|.
CAIMGMGGTEAFF
TGTGCCATCATGGGAATGGGGGGTACTGAAGCTTTCTTT
>TRBV9|.|TRBJ1-2|.
CASSVDEGRYRPYTF
TGTGCCAGCAGCGTAGACGAGGGTCGGTACCGACCCTACACCTTC
>TRBV30|.|TRBJ2-3|.
CAWSVRPSVTDTQYF
TGTGCCTGGAGTGTACGGCCTAGCGTCACAGATACGCAGTATTTT
>TRBV19|TRBD1|TRBJ1-1|.
CASSMSGGASTEAFF
TGTGCCAGTAGTATGTCAGGGGGCGCATCCACTGAAGCTTTCTTT